These T cell receptor beta chains were read from a single sample in a study of blood T cell repertoires in COVID-19. The method was immunoSEQ multiplex PCR; TCRdb's version includes in-frame clones alone and lacks a portion of them. The profile shows some 220,000 clones, around 83% of them singletons. Sequencing was performed on peripheral blood. The source of these receptors is a man aged 45-65 years with active or convalescent COVID-19. CDR3s include the opening cysteine and the closing phenylalanine or tryptophan. A D gene is named only where the DNA matches it firmly. Size tells how often a clone was seen (once, few, many) or the class of an expanded clone, and some rows leave it out.

v_gene	abundance	d_gene	j_gene	CDR3nt	CDR3aa
TRBV4-1	NA	NA	TRBJ1-5	TGCGCCAGCAGCCAAGATGGGTGGCAGGGGAGTAGCAATCAGCCCCAGCATTTT	CASSQDGWQGSSNQPQHF
TRBV9	NA	TRBD2	TRBJ2-7	TGTGCCAGCAGCGGACTAGCGGGAGGCCCCTTCTACGAGCAGTACTTC	CASSGLAGGPFYEQYF
TRBV21-1	NA	NA	TRBJ1-3	TGTGCCAGCAGCACCCGGGACACTAAGGGAAACACCATATATTTT	CASSTRDTKGNTIYF
TRBV4-3	NA	NA	TRBJ1-6	TGCGCCAGCAGCCAACGACTCAGGGGTGGTAATTCACCCCTCCACTTT	CASSQRLRGGNSPLHF
TRBV5-5	NA	NA	TRBJ1-4	TGTGCCAGCAGCGAGGACAGCAATGAAAAACTGTTTTTT	CASSEDSNEKLFF
TRBV9	once	NA	TRBJ2-1	TGTGCCAGCAGCGTAGGGGGCGATGAGCAGTTCTTC	CASSVGGDEQFF
TRBV27	NA	TRBD1	TRBJ1-4	TGTGCCAGCAGCCCGATCAGACAGGGCGAAAAACTGTTTTTT	CASSPIRQGEKLFF
TRBV7-9	NA	TRBD2	TRBJ2-4	TGTGCCAGCAGCCGGGGGACTAGCGGGCCCGCCATTCAGTACTTC	CASSRGTSGPAIQYF
TRBV5-8	NA	TRBD1	TRBJ1-1	TGTGCCAGCAGCTTGGAGAGGACAGGGAGGACTGAAGCTTTCTTT	CASSLERTGRTEAFF
TRBV4-3	NA	TRBD2	TRBJ2-7	TGCGCCAGCAGCCAAGCCCCTAGCGGGGCCTACGAGCAGTACTTC	CASSQAPSGAYEQYF
TRBV7-2	NA	NA	TRBJ1-2	TGTGCCAGCAGCTTAACCAGATACTATGGCTACACCTTC	CASSLTRYYGYTF
TRBV28	NA	NA	TRBJ1-2	TGTGCCAGCGAGGCCGGGGATTATGGCTACACCTTC	CASEAGDYGYTF
TRBV7-2	NA	NA	TRBJ1-1	TGTGCCAGCAGCCTGGACAAGAACACTGAAGCTTTCTTT	CASSLDKNTEAFF
TRBV20-1	NA	TRBD2	TRBJ2-5	TGCAGTGCTAGTCTTCTAGCGGGGACCCAAGAGACCCAGTACTTC	CSASLLAGTQETQYF
TRBV28	NA	NA	TRBJ1-5	TGTGCCAGCAGTCTCCTTTATCAGCCCCAGCATTTT	CASSLLYQPQHF
TRBV6-2/TRBV6-3	NA	NA	TRBJ2-3	TGTGCCAGCAGTTCTACTACCTACACAGATACGCAGTATTTT	CASSSTTYTDTQYF
TRBV5-1	NA	TRBD2	TRBJ2-3	TGCGCCAGCAGCGGAACCGGGACTACCAACACAGATACGCAGTATTTT	CASSGTGTTNTDTQYF
TRBV6-6	NA	NA	TRBJ1-5	TGTGCCAGCAGTTACCGGGGTGTTGCATCCGACCAGCCCCAGCATTTT	CASSYRGVASDQPQHF
TRBV11-2	NA	NA	TRBJ2-2	TGTGCCAGCAGCTTAGTGGTCGAGTCACAGCTGTTTTTT	CASSLVVESQLFF
TRBV5-4	NA	TRBD2	TRBJ2-3	TGTGCCAGCAGCCGGACTAGCGGGGGGACTTTCACAGATACGCAGTATTTT	CASSRTSGGTFTDTQYF
TRBV4-2	NA	NA	TRBJ1-4	TGTGCCAGCAGCCGCGGGGGGGGCGGGGATGAAAAACTGTTTTTT	CASSRGGGGDEKLFF
TRBV2	NA	TRBD1	TRBJ1-2	TGTGCCAGCAGTGGACAGGGGAACTATGGCTACACCTTC	CASSGQGNYGYTF
TRBV27	NA	TRBD2	TRBJ2-3	TGTGCCAGCAGTTTCGTCCTAGCGGGGGGCTCAGATACGCAGTATTTT	CASSFVLAGGSDTQYF
TRBV7-3	NA	TRBD2	TRBJ2-5	TGTGCCAGCAGCTTAGGACTAGCGGGGAAGGAGACCCAGTACTTC	CASSLGLAGKETQYF
TRBV6-2/TRBV6-3	NA	NA	TRBJ2-3	TGTGCCAGCAGTTACTCGCGGATTGCGCAGTATTTT	CASSYSRIAQYF
TRBV5-1	NA	NA	TRBJ1-6	TGCGCCAGCAGCCCGGACCCGGGAAAGAGCTCCTATAATTCACCCCTCCACTTT	CASSPDPGKSSYNSPLHF
TRBV21-1	NA	NA	TRBJ1-1	TGTGCCAGCCCACAGGGGACTGAAGCTTTCTTT	CASPQGTEAFF
TRBV2	once	NA	TRBJ1-2	TGTGCCAGTGGTTCGGGTTGGTATGGCTACACCTTC	CASGSGWYGYTF
TRBV28	NA	TRBD1	TRBJ1-5	TGTGCCAGCAATGTACAGGGGTCCCATCAGCCCCAGCATTTT	CASNVQGSHQPQHF
TRBV7-2	NA	NA	TRBJ1-1	TGTGCCAGCAGCCGGGGGGGGGCGAACACTGAAGCTTTCTTT	CASSRGGANTEAFF
TRBV2	NA	TRBD2	TRBJ2-5	TGTGCCAGCAGTGTGGACGGCGGGGGAGAGACCCAGTACTTC	CASSVDGGGETQYF
TRBV7-2	NA	TRBD2	TRBJ2-1	TGTGCCAGCAGCTCGGGACTATACAATGAGCAGTTCTTC	CASSSGLYNEQFF
TRBV6-6	NA	TRBD1	TRBJ1-4	TGTGCGTCGACAGGGGGGCCTGCAACTAATGAAAAACTGTTTTTT	CASTGGPATNEKLFF
TRBV28	few	NA	TRBJ1-5	TGTGCCAGCAGTCTGGGCCTTCATAGCAATCAGCCCCAGCATTTT	CASSLGLHSNQPQHF